One and the same sample provided the 4 T cell receptor beta chains below, sequenced in a study of OX40 agonist ivuxolimab in advanced cancers. Only in-frame clones appear in the TCRdb table, and some are missing; sequencing was by immunoSEQ multiplex PCR. The sample yields about 96,000 clones, 84% seen once. Sequenced here: CD4+ or CD8+ T cells sorted from blood, sampled in a trial of the OX40 agonist ivuxolimab. These TCRs come from an adult with an advanced solid tumor such as melanoma, head and neck, liver or kidney cancer.

This rearrangement joins TRBV2 to TRBJ2-1, with TRBD2 matching over 11 bases. The CDR3 is 16 residues long. Germline assignment: CDR1 SNHLY and CDR2 FYNNEI. V dropped 6 bases and J dropped 4; count of bases not matched to a gene: 8. For the CDR3, the DNA is TGTGCCAGCAGGGGATCCGGGACTAGCGGTTACAATGAGCAGTTCTTC. Its translation is CASRGSGTSGYNEQFF.

DNA of the CDR3: TGCGCCAGCAGCTTGGGAATCGGGACAGGGGCCTTCTACGAGCAGTACTTC. Residues: CASSLGIGTGAFYEQYF. The chain carries TRBV5-1 and TRBJ2-7; TRBD1 matches at 10 bases. Per the germline V gene, CDR1 is SGHRS and CDR2 is YFSETQ. There are 17 residues in the CDR3. Trimming removed 0 bases from V and 3 bases from J; junction bases left unmatched: 9.

This chain joins TRBV7-9 and TRBJ2-7, with D maybe TRBD2 (6 bases). Trimming removed 5 bases from V and 2 bases from J, with 10 bases in between. CDR1 SEHNR and CDR2 FQNEAQ come from the germline V gene (reference sequence). The CDR3 is 13 residues long. The CDR3 sequence is CASSRSGAYEQYF. The DNA of the CDR3 is TGTGCCAGCAGCAGGTCGGGGGCCTACGAGCAGTACTTC.

The V gene is TRBV30, the J gene TRBJ2-7, with 10 positions matching TRBD2. This CDR3 has 14 residues. After removal of 2 bases from V and 0 bases from J, the junction contained 1 base not matched to a gene. CDR1 is GTSNPN, CDR2 SVGIG, per germline (reference sequence). The CDR3 DNA follows: TGTGCCTGGAGTCGGACTAGCGGCTCCTACGAGCAGTACTTC. It encodes CAWSRTSGSYEQYF.